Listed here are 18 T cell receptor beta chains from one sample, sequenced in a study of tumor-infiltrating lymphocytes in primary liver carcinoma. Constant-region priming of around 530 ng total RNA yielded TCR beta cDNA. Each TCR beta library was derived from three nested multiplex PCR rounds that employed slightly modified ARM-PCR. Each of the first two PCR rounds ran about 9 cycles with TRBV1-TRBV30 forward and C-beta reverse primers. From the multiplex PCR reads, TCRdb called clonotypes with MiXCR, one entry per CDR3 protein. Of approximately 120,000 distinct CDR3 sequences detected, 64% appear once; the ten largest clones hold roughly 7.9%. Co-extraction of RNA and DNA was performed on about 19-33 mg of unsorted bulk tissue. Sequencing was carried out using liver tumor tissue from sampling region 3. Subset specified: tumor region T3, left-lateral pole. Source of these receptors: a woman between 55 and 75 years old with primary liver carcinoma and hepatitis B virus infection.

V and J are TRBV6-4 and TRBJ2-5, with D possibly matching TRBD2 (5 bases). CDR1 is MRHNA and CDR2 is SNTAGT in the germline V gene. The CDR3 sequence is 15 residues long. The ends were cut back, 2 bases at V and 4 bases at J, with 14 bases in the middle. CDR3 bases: TGTGCCAGCAGTGACGGTCCGGGAAAAGGAGAGACCCAGTACTTC. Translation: CASSDGPGKGETQYF.

The CDR3 nucleotides are TGCAGTGCTAGTCGCCGAGAGGACCTTCTACTAGAGCAGTACTTC. This codes for CSASRREDLLLEQYF. The chain employs TRBV20-1 and TRBJ2-7; no definite D call. Germline loops: CDR1 DFQATT, CDR2 SNEGSKA (reference sequence). This CDR3 region has 15 residues. Trimming pared 3 bases from V and 7 bases from J, leaving 22 bases between.

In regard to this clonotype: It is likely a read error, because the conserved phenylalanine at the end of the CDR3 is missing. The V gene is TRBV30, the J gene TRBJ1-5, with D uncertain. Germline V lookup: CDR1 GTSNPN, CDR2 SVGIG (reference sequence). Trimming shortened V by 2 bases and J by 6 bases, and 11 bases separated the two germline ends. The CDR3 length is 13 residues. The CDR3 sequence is CAWSSQAGQPQHL. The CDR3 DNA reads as TGTGCCTGGAGTAGTCAGGCGGGTCAGCCCCAGCATCTT.

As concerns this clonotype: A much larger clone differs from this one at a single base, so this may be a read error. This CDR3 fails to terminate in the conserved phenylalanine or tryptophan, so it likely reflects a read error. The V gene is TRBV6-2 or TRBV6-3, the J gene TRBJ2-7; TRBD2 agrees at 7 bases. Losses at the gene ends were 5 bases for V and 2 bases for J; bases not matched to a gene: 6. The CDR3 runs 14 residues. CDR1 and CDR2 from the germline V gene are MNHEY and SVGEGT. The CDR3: CASSDPGGAYEQYL. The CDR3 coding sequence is TGTGCCAGCAGTGATCCTGGGGGGGCCTACGAGCAGTACCTC.

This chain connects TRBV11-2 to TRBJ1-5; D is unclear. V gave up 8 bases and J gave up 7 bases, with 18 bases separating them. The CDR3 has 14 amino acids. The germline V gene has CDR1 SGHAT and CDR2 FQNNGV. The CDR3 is CASHLGQVGQPQHF. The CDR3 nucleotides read TGTGCCAGCCACTTAGGGCAGGTTGGCCAGCCCCAGCATTTT.

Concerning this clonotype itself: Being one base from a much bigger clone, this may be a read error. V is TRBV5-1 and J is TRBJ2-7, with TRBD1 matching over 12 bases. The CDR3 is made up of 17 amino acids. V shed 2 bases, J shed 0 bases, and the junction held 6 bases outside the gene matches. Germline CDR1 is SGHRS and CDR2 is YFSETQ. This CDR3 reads CASSLQGQGAFSYEQYF. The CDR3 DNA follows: TGCGCCAGCAGCTTACAGGGACAGGGGGCTTTCTCCTACGAGCAGTACTTC.

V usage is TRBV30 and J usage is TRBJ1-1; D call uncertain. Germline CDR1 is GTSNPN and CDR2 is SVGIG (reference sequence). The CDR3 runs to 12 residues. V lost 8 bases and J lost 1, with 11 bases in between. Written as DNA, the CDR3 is TGTGCCCCATGGAGAGGGAACACTGAAGCTTTCTTT. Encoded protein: CAPWRGNTEAFF.

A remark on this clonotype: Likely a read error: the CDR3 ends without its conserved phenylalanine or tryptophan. CDR3: CAWSVVEGDERARSSYNEQFL. The DNA of the CDR3 is TGTGCCTGGAGCGTGGTTGAGGGGGACGAGCGGGCACGGAGCTCCTACAATGAGCAGTTCTTA. The gene calls are TRBV30 and TRBJ2-1; D possibly matches TRBD1 or TRBD2 (6 bases each). V lost 3 bases, J lost 0 bases, and 30 bases lay in between. The CDR3 loop spans 21 amino acids. Germline V CDR1 and CDR2: GTSNPN, SVGIG (reference sequence).

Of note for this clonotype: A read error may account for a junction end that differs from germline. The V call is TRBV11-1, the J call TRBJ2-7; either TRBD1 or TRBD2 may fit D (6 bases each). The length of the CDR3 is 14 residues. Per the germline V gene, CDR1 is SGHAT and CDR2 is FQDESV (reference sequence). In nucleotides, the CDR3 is TGTGCAAGCAGCCCGAGGGGGGAAGCCTACGAGCAGTACTTC. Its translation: CASSPRGEAYEQYF.

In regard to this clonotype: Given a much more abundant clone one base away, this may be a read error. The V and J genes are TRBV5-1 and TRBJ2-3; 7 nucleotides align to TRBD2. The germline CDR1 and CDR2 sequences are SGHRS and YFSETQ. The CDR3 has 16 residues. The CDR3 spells CDRFVRLSGNPDTQYF. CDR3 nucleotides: TGCGACAGATTCGTACGACTAAGCGGGAACCCAGATACGCAGTATTTT.

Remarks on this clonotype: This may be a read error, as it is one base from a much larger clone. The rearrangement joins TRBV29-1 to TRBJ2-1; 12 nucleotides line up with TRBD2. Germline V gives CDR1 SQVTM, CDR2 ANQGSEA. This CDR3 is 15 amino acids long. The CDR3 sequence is CSVENLAGGLNEQLF. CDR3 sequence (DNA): TGCAGCGTTGAAAATCTAGCGGGAGGGTTGAATGAGCAGTTGTTC.

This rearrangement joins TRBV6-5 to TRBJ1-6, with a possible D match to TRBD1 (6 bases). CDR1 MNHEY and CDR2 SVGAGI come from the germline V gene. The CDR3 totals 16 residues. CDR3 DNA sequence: TGTGTCACCAGAAGGACACAGGGCTCCTATAATTCACCCCTCCACTTT. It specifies CVTRRTQGSYNSPLHF.

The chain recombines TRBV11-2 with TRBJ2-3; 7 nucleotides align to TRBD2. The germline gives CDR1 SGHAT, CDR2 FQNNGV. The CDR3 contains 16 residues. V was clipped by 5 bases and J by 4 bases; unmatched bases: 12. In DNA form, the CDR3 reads TGTGCCAGCAGCATCGGACAAGCGGGAATGGCAGATACGCAGTATTTT. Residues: CASSIGQAGMADTQYF.

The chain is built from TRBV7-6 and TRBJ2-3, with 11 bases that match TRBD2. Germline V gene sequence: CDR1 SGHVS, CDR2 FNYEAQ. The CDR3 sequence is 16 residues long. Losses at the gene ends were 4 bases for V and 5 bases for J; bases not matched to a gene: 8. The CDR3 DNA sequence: TGTGCCAGCAGCTCACGAGCCGGGACTAGCGGAGATACGCAGTATTTT. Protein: CASSSRAGTSGDTQYF.

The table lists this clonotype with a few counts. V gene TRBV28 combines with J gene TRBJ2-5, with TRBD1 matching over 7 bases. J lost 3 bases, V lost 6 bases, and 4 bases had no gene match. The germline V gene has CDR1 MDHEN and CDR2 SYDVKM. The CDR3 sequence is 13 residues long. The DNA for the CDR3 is TGTGCCAGCAGCAGGGGGACAGAAGAGACCCAGTACTTC. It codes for CASSRGTEETQYF.

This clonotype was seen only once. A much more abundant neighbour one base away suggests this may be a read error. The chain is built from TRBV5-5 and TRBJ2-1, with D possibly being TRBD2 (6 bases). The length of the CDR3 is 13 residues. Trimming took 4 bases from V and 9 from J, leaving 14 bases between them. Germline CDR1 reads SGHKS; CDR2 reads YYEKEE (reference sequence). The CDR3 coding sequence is TGTGCCAGCAGCAAGGACTGGAGGGGTGAGCAGTTCTTC. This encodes CASSKDWRGEQFF. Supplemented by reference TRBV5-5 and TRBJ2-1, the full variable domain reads DAGVTQSPTHLIKTRGQQVTLRCSPISGHKSVSWYQQVLGQGPQFIFQYYEKEERGRGNFPDRFSARQFPNYSSELNVNALLLGDSALYLCASSKDWRGEQFFGPGTRLTVL.

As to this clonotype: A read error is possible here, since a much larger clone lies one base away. This CDR3 is CTSSVGQGGEKLFF. The CDR3 region has the DNA TGTACCAGCAGCGTCGGGCAGGGAGGTGAAAAACTGTTTTTT. The V gene is TRBV6-6, the J gene TRBJ1-4; maybe TRBD1 (5 bases). Germline V lookup: CDR1 MNHNY, CDR2 SVGAGI (reference sequence). The CDR3 loop spans 14 amino acids.

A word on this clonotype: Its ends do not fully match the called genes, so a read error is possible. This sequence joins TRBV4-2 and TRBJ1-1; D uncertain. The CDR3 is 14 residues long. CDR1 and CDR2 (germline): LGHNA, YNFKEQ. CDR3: CASSQESGNTEVFF. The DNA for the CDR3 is TGTGCCAGCAGCCAAGAAAGTGGGAACACCGAAGTTTTCTTT.